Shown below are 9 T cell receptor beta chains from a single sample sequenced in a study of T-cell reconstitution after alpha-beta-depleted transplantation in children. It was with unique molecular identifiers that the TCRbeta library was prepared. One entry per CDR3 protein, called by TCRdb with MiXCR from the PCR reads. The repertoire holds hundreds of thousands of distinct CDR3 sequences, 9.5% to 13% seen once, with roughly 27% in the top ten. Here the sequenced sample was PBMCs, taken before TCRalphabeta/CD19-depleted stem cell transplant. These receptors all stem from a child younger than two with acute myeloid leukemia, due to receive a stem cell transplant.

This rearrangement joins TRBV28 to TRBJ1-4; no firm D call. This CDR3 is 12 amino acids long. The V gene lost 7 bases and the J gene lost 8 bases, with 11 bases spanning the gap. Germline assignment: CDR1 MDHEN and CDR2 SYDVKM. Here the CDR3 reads CASTTWREKLFF. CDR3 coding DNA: TGTGCCAGCACCACCTGGAGGGAAAAACTGTTTTTT.

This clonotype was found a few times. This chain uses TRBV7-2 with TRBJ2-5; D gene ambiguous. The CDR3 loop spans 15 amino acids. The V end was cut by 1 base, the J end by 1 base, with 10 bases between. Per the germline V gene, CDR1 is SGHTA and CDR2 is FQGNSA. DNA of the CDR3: TGTGCCAGCAGCTTAGTGGCCGACCCCCAAGAGACCCAGTACTTC. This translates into CASSLVADPQETQYF.

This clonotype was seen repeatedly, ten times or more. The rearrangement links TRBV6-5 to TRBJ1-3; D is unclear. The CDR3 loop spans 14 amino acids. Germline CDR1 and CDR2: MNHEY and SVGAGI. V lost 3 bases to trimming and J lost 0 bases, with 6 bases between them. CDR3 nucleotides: TGTGCCAGCAGTTATTTGAGCTCTGGAAACACCATATATTTT. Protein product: CASSYLSSGNTIYF.

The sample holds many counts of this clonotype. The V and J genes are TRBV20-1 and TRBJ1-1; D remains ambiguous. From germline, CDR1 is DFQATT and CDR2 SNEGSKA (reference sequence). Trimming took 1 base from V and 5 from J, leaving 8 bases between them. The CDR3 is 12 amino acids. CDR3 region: CSARVWQTEAFF. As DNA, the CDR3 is TGCAGTGCTAGAGTATGGCAGACTGAAGCTTTCTTT.

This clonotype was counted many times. The CDR3 is CASSYSFSNQPQHF. DNA for the CDR3: TGTGCCAGCAGTTACTCCTTTAGCAATCAGCCCCAGCATTTT. V usage is TRBV6-5 and J usage is TRBJ1-5; D unresolved. Germline CDR1 reads MNHEY; CDR2 reads SVGAGI. Trimming cost V 0 bases and J 0 bases, with 3 bases left between them. CDR3 length equals 14 residues.

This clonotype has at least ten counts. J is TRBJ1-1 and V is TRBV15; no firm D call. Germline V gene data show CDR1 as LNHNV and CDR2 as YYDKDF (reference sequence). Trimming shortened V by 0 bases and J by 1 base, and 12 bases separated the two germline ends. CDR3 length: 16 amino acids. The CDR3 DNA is TGTGCCACCAGCAGAGATTACCCGCGGTGGAACACTGAAGCTTTCTTT. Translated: CATSRDYPRWNTEAFF.

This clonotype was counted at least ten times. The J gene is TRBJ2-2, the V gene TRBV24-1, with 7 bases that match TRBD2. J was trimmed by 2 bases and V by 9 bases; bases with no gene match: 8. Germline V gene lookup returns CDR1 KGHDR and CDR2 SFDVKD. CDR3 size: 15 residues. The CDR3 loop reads CATQKGLPNTGELFF. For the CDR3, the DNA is TGTGCCACCCAGAAGGGACTACCAAACACCGGGGAGCTGTTTTTT.

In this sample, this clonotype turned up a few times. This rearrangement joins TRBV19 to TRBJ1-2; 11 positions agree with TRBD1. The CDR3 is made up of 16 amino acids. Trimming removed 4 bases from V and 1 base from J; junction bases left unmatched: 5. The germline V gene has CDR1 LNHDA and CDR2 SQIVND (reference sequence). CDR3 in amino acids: CASSTGQGAYNYGYTF. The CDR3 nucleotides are TGTGCCAGTAGTACTGGACAGGGGGCCTATAACTATGGCTACACCTTC. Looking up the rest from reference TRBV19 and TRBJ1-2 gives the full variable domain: DGGITQSPKYLFRKEGQNVTLSCEQNLNHDAMYWYRQDPGQGLRLIYYSQIVNDFQKGDIAEGYSVSREKKESFPLTVTSAQKNPTAFYLCASSTGQGAYNYGYTFGSGTRLTVV.

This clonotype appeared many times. The CDR3, as DNA: TGTGCCAGCAGTGATACTCGGGACAGGGCAGATACGCAGTATTTT. It encodes CASSDTRDRADTQYF. This chain connects TRBV25-1 to TRBJ2-3; 9 bases align to TRBD1. The V segment lost 3 bases and the J segment 4 bases; nucleotides outside the gene matches: 5. The CDR3 has 15 amino acids. Germline V lookup: CDR1 MGHDK, CDR2 SYGVNS.